This T cell receptor beta chain was identified during a study of prognosis after radiotherapy for stage I lung cancer. Study-level information: Aged roughly 53 to 85 years, with a median of 74.5 years, the patients were roughly 14 men and roughly six women. Stereotactic body radiotherapy was never combined with concurrent therapy in any patient. In a handful of patients, distant metastases developed after radiotherapy (median roughly seven months), whereas some 16 patients showed no significant progression.

Genomic DNA was the source, and TCR beta CDR3 was amplified from it by two-round multiplex PCR. Gene-specific primers for each TRBV and TRBJ gene drove first-round PCR. TCRdb itself ran the multiplex PCR reads through MiXCR, one entry per CDR3 protein. The table lists 20,000 to 25,000 distinct CDR3 sequences, around 39% of them singletons. Blood was drawn (approximately 6.5 milliliters of peripheral blood) at each of two time points. This clonotype was seen repeatedly, ten times or more. The source was PBMCs, collected before or after stereotactic body radiation therapy (not recorded which). This receptor was obtained from a donor aged 50 or older with non-small cell lung cancer.

In nucleotides, the CDR3 is TGTGCCAGCAGCCCCGCACAGGGGGCGCCGTATGGCTACACCTTC. It encodes CASSPAQGAPYGYTF. The chain carries TRBV3-1 and TRBJ1-2; TRBD1 matches 9 bases. Trimming cost V 4 bases and J 5 bases; bases outside gene matches: 8. Per the germline V gene, CDR1 is LGHDT and CDR2 is YNNKEL (reference sequence). The CDR3 extends over 15 amino acids.